This entry is about one T cell receptor beta chain. Germline CDR1 is SNHLY and CDR2 is FYNNEI. The CDR3 runs 14 residues. Trimming stripped 4 bases from V and 8 bases from J, with 15 bases between. This entry comes from a study of control samples from healthy donors and cancer patients. Data came from immunoSEQ multiplex PCR; TCRdb stores just in-frame clones and leaves some out. The sample yields 350,000 to 450,000 clones, around nine tenths seen once. The material sequenced was PBMCs. This receptor was obtained from a man between 35 and 55 years old with head and neck cancer. The chain recombines TRBV2 with TRBJ1-5, with TRBD1 as a possible D gene (6 bases). The CDR3 nucleotides are TGTGCCAGCAGTGTACAGGGTGATATGAAGCCCCAGCATTTT. Its translation: CASSVQGDMKPQHF.